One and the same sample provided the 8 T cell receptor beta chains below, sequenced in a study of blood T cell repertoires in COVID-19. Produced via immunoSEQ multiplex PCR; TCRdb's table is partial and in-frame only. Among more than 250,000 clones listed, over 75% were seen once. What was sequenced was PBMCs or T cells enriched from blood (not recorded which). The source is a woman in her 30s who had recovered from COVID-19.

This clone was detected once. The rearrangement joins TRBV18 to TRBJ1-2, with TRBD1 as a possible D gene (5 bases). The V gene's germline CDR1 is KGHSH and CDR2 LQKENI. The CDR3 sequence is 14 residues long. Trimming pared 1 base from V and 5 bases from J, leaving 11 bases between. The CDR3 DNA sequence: TGTGCCAGCTCACCACGGGGCCTGGGGTATGGCTACACCTTC. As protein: CASSPRGLGYGYTF.

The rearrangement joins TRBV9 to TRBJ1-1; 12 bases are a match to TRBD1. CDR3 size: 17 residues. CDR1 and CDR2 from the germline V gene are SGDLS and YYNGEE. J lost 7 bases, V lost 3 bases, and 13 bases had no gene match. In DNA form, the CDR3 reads TGTGCCAGCAGCGCCCGCCGGGACAGGGGGCCCCGAGATGAAGCTTTCTTT. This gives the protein CASSARRDRGPRDEAFF.

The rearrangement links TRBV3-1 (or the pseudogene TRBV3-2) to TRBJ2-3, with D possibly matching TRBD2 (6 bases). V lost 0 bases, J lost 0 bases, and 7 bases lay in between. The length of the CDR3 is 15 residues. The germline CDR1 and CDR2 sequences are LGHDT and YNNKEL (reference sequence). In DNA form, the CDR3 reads TGTGCCAGCAGCCAAGATGGGACTAGCACAGATACGCAGTATTTT. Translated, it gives CASSQDGTSTDTQYF.

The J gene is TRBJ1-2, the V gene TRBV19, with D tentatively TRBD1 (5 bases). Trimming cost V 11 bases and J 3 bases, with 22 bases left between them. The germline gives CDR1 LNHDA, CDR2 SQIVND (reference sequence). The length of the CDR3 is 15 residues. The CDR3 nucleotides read TGTGCCCCAAGGCGGGACCCCAAACGGGACTATGGCTACACCTTC. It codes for CAPRRDPKRDYGYTF.

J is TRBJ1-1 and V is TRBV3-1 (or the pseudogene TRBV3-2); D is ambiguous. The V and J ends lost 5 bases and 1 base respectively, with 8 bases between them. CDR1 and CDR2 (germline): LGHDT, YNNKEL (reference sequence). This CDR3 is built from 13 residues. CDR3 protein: CASSLDSNTEAFF. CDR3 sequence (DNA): TGTGCCAGCAGCTTGGACTCGAACACTGAAGCTTTCTTT.

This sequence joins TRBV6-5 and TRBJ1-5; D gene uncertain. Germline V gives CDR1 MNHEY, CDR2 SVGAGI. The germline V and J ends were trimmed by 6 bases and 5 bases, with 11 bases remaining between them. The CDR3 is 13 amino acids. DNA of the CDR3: TGTGCCAGCAGCCGATCTGAGGATCAGCCCCAGCATTTT. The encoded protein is CASSRSEDQPQHF.

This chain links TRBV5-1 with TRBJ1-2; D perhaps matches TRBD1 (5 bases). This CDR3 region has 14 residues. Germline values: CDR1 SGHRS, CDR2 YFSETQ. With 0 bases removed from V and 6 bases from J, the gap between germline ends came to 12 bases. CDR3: CASSLAWGGDGYTF. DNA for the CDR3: TGCGCCAGCAGCTTGGCCTGGGGGGGTGATGGCTACACCTTC.

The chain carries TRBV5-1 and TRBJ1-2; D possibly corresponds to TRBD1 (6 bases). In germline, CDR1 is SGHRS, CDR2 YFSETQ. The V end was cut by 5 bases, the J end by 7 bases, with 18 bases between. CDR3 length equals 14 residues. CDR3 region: CASRPGAGVVGYTF. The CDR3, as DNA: TGCGCCAGCAGACCCGGGGCAGGGGTCGTTGGCTACACCTTC.